One and the same sample provided the 10 T cell receptor beta chains below, sequenced in a study of T cell responses to AZD1222 COVID-19 vaccine. The repertoire was sequenced with immunoSEQ multiplex PCR; TCRdb's copy has only in-frame clones and lacks some. The data hold about 270,000 clones, with around 93% observed a single time. The input for sequencing was peripheral blood, taken 28 days after the second AZD1222 dose. All receptors come from an adult who received the AZD1222 COVID-19 vaccine.

The V and J genes are TRBV18 and TRBJ2-1; a possible D gene is TRBD1 (5 bases). This CDR3 has 15 residues. V lost 2 bases to trimming and J lost 6 bases, with 14 bases between them. CDR1 KGHSH and CDR2 LQKENI come from the germline V gene. The CDR3 DNA reads as TGTGCCAGCTCACCATTTCAGGGAAAAGGCAATGAGCAGTTCTTC. It codes for CASSPFQGKGNEQFF.

CDR3 region: CASSLGRDYNNEQFF. The CDR3 DNA follows: TGCGCCAGCAGCTTGGGCCGGGACTATAACAATGAGCAGTTCTTC. The chain links TRBV5-1 to TRBJ2-1; 7 nucleotides agree with TRBD2. Germline CDR1 is SGHRS and CDR2 is YFSETQ. CDR3 size: 15 residues. Losses at the gene ends were 0 bases for V and 5 bases for J; bases not matched to a gene: 5. Full variable domain (missing parts from reference TRBV5-1 and TRBJ2-1): KAGVTQTPRYLIKTRGQQVTLSCSPISGHRSVSWYQQTPGQGLQFLFEYFSETQRNKGNFPGRFSGRQFSNSRSEMNVSTLELGDSALYLCASSLGRDYNNEQFFGPGTRLTVL.

V and J are TRBV19 and TRBJ2-1; TRBD1 agrees at 10 bases. CDR3 size: 14 residues. V was clipped by 6 bases and J by 9 bases; unmatched bases: 8. The germline V gene has CDR1 LNHDA and CDR2 SQIVND (reference sequence). CDR3 in DNA: TGTGCCAGTAGGACAGGGGGCAAGTCGGGTGAGCAGTTCTTC. Encoded protein: CASRTGGKSGEQFF.

The V gene is TRBV3-1 (or the pseudogene TRBV3-2), the J gene TRBJ1-3; D unclear. Trimming removed 3 bases at V and 2 bases at J, with 8 bases between. CDR1 LGHDT and CDR2 YNNKEL come from the germline V gene (reference sequence). The CDR3 runs 14 residues. The chain's CDR3 is CASSHRAAGNTIYF. CDR3 nucleotide sequence: TGTGCCAGCAGCCACCGGGCCGCTGGAAACACCATATATTTT.

The V and J genes are TRBV7-3 and TRBJ1-1; 8 bases align to TRBD1. V was pared by 5 bases and J by 4 bases, with 6 bases of the junction left unmatched. Germline V gene data show CDR1 as SGHTA and CDR2 as FQGTGA. CDR3 length: 14 residues. The chain's CDR3 is CASSPNTGGTEAFF. CDR3 DNA sequence: TGTGCCAGCAGCCCAAATACAGGGGGCACTGAAGCTTTCTTT.

The chain combines TRBV9 with TRBJ2-2, with a weak D call TRBD2 (5 bases). The CDR3 spans 14 residues. Germline CDR1 SGDLS, CDR2 YYNGEE. Trimming cost V 2 bases and J 8 bases, with 13 bases left between them. The chain's CDR3 is CASSVTIPGGELFF. DNA for the CDR3: TGTGCCAGCAGCGTGACGATCCCGGGGGGGGAGCTGTTTTTT.

The chain links TRBV6-5 to TRBJ1-5; D is uncertain. Trimming took off 0 bases at V and 5 bases at J, with 8 bases between the two ends. This CDR3 has 14 amino acids. Per the germline V gene, CDR1 is MNHEY and CDR2 is SVGAGI. CDR3 amino acids: CASSYSGQYQPQHF. In DNA form, the CDR3 reads TGTGCCAGCAGTTACTCTGGGCAGTATCAGCCCCAGCATTTT.

The chain has TRBV29-1 and TRBJ2-7, with a tentative D call TRBD2 (5 bases). The V and J ends lost 5 bases and 2 bases respectively, with 7 bases between them. The CDR3 has 11 amino acids. Germline-derived CDR1 and CDR2 are SQVTM and ANQGSEA. The CDR3 region has the DNA TGCAGCGTTCGGGATGCCTACGAGCAGTACTTC. This gives the protein CSVRDAYEQYF.

The gene calls are TRBV19 and TRBJ2-1; TRBD2 matches 8 bases. Germline V gene sequence: CDR1 LNHDA, CDR2 SQIVND (reference sequence). The CDR3 extends over 15 amino acids. The ends lost 5 bases at V and 4 bases at J; junction bases unmatched: 7. CDR3 nucleotides: TGTGCCAGTAGTCCCAGCGGGGGTCTTTACAATGAGCAGTTCTTC. Translating gives CASSPSGGLYNEQFF.

The table lists this clone with a count of one. This rearrangement joins TRBV27 to TRBJ1-2, with TRBD1 identical over 9 bases. The CDR3 totals 15 residues. Germline CDR1 is MNHEY and CDR2 is SMNVEV (reference sequence). J was trimmed by 4 bases and V by 6 bases; bases with no gene match: 9. The CDR3 sequence is CASRGQGRLSYGYTF. CDR3 coding DNA: TGTGCCAGCAGGGGACAGGGCCGTCTATCCTATGGCTACACCTTC.